These 18 T cell receptor beta chains were sequenced from one sample in a study of response to subunit inactivated influenza vaccine. TCRdb re-derived calls from the RT-PCR reads in MiXCR, one entry per CDR3 protein. The sample lists about 700,000 distinct CDR3 sequences; roughly 14% were seen once. Material: PBMCs from blood, obtained 11 to 12 days after vaccination. The receptors derive from a man aged 45-60 years who received an inactivated influenza vaccine.

This clonotype was picked up one time. CDR3 residues: CASSREGRVYEQYF. DNA of the CDR3: TGTGCCAGCAGCCGCGAAGGGCGGGTGTACGAGCAGTACTTC. The J gene is TRBJ2-7, the V gene TRBV3-1; tentatively, D is TRBD2 (5 bases). Per germline, CDR1 LGHDT and CDR2 YNNKEL (reference sequence). This CDR3 has 14 amino acids. V lost 4 bases and J lost 4, with 14 bases in between.

This clonotype appeared a few times. The V and J genes are TRBV11-2 and TRBJ2-1; TRBD1 aligns across 8 bases. CDR3 length: 14 residues. The trim removed 5 bases at V and 8 bases at J, leaving 8 bases unmatched. CDR1 SGHAT and CDR2 FQNNGV come from the germline V gene. DNA of the CDR3: TGTGCCAGCAGCCCCTTGGACAGGGAATATGAGCAGTTCTTC. This sequence encodes CASSPLDREYEQFF.

This clonotype turned up a few times. The V and J genes are TRBV7-6 and TRBJ1-5; D not certain. The germline CDR1 and CDR2 sequences are SGHVS and FNYEAQ. The CDR3 runs to 13 residues. V lost 3 bases and J lost 7, with 10 bases in between. The CDR3: CASSLGLTQPQHF. CDR3 sequence (DNA): TGTGCCAGCAGCTTGGGCCTTACACAGCCCCAGCATTTT.

This clonotype has more than one count but fewer than ten. The genes are TRBV27 and TRBJ1-6; a possible D gene is TRBD1 (5 bases). Germline loops: CDR1 MNHEY, CDR2 SMNVEV (reference sequence). This CDR3 is 15 amino acids long. Between the trimmed V and J ends, which lost 2 bases and 9 bases, there was a span of 14 bases. CDR3 nucleotides: TGTGCCAGCAGTTTAATGGACATGGGACGTTCACCCCTCCACTTT. This gives the protein CASSLMDMGRSPLHF.

The chain uses TRBV27 and TRBJ2-6; D not resolved. Germline CDR1 and CDR2: MNHEY and SMNVEV (reference sequence). V lost 3 bases and J lost 3, with 9 bases in between. The CDR3 covers 15 residues. CDR3 nucleotide sequence: TGTGCCAGCAGTTTTACCTTAGGTGGGGCCAACGTCCTGACTTTC. This encodes CASSFTLGGANVLTF.

In this sample, this clonotype turned up a few times. This sequence joins TRBV15 and TRBJ2-7; D possibly corresponds to TRBD2 (6 bases). The CDR3 has 13 residues. Trimming pared 0 bases from V and 7 bases from J, leaving 10 bases between. Germline-derived CDR1 and CDR2 are LNHNV and YYDKDF (reference sequence). The CDR3 reads CATSRDGGFEQYF. Here the CDR3 DNA reads TGTGCCACCAGCAGAGACGGAGGGTTTGAGCAGTACTTC.

V usage is TRBV11-2 and J usage is TRBJ2-7, with TRBD2 identical over 9 bases. The J segment lost 1 base and the V segment lost 0 bases, leaving 7 bases of the junction unmatched. The CDR3 runs 17 residues. Germline loops: CDR1 SGHAT, CDR2 FQNNGV. The CDR3 loop is CASSLEHALAGSYEQYF. The CDR3 DNA follows: TGTGCCAGCAGCTTAGAACATGCGCTAGCGGGGTCCTACGAGCAGTACTTC.

This clonotype was detected only a few times. The chain couples TRBV9 to TRBJ2-1, with a possible D match to TRBD2 (6 bases). The ends were cut back, 1 base at V and 6 bases at J, with 17 bases in the middle. Germline CDR1 SGDLS, CDR2 YYNGEE. The CDR3 contains 16 residues. CDR3 residues: CASSVTGTPHPNEQFF. The CDR3 nucleotides read TGTGCCAGCAGCGTAACCGGGACTCCACATCCCAATGAGCAGTTCTTC.

Only a few counts were recorded for this clonotype. The CDR3 here is CAILSDYRTEAFF. The DNA for the CDR3 is TGTGCCATCCTATCTGATTACCGGACTGAAGCTTTCTTT. This sequence joins TRBV10-3 and TRBJ1-1; D not certain. Germline V lookup: CDR1 ENHRY, CDR2 SYGVKD. This CDR3 region has 13 residues. Trimming pared 8 bases from V and 5 bases from J, leaving 15 bases between.

This clonotype occurred a few times. The genes are TRBV7-2 and TRBJ2-5, with TRBD2 matching over 10 bases. Losses at the gene ends were 7 bases for V and 5 bases for J; bases not matched to a gene: 10. Germline-derived CDR1 and CDR2 are SGHTA and FQGNSA. The CDR3 sequence is 15 residues long. In DNA, the CDR3 is TGTGCCAGCAAGCAAGCGGGGGGGCGGACTGAGACCCAGTACTTC. Translating gives CASKQAGGRTETQYF.

The chain carries TRBV12-3 or TRBV12-4 and TRBJ2-1, with D possibly TRBD2 on 6 matching bases. Trimming left V 6 bases short and J 0 bases short, with 15 bases between. This CDR3 spans 16 amino acids. The CDR3 DNA is TGTGCCAGCAGCCTTGAGGACGGGAGCTCCTACAATGAGCAGTTCTTC. Protein: CASSLEDGSSYNEQFF.

This clonotype has only a few counts. The genes are TRBV6-5 and TRBJ2-1; D perhaps matches TRBD1 (6 bases). Germline V gene sequence: CDR1 MNHEY, CDR2 SVGAGI. V lost 1 base, J lost 3 bases, and 7 bases lay in between. The CDR3 totals 14 residues. CDR3 in DNA: TGTGCCAGCAGTTACTTAGGGGGCTACAATGAGCAGTTCTTC. Translated: CASSYLGGYNEQFF.

In its sample, this clonotype was seen a few times. The chain is built from TRBV28 and TRBJ2-4, with 8 bases that match TRBD2. V was clipped by 3 bases and J by 3 bases; unmatched bases: 10. Germline V gene sequence: CDR1 MDHEN, CDR2 SYDVKM. The CDR3 is made up of 17 amino acids. The CDR3 region is CASSFPLAGSFKNIQYF. In DNA form, the CDR3 reads TGTGCCAGCAGTTTCCCTCTAGCGGGTTCTTTCAAAAACATTCAGTACTTC.

A word on this clonotype: A much larger clone lies a single base off, so this may be a read error. The chain joins TRBV14 to TRBJ2-2; D not resolved. The CDR3 has 15 residues. V shed 1 base and J shed 1 base, with 7 bases lying between them. CDR1 SGHDN and CDR2 FVKESK come from the germline V gene. CDR3 sequence: CASSQVPGNTGELFF. Here the CDR3 DNA reads TGTGCCAGCAGCCAAGTCCCAGGGAACACCGGGGAGCTGTTTTTT. The full variable domain, in which reference TRBV14 and TRBJ2-2 provide the parts outside the CDR3, is EAGVTQFPSHSVIEKGQTVTLRCDPISGHDNLYWYRRVMGKEIKFLLHFVKESKQDESGMPNNRFLAERTGGTYSTLKVQPAELEDSGVYFCASSQVPGNTGELFFGEGSRLTVL.

The chain carries TRBV6-5 and TRBJ2-3; D ambiguous. CDR1 MNHEY and CDR2 SVGAGI come from the germline V gene. The CDR3 is 12 residues long. The germline V and J ends were trimmed by 6 bases and 6 bases, with 10 bases remaining between them. CDR3 residues: CASSHGWDTQYF. The CDR3 DNA reads as TGTGCCAGCAGCCACGGCTGGGATACGCAGTATTTT.

CDR3 coding DNA: TGTGCCAGCAGCCCCCCAACGGGACAGGGGCAAAAGGCTGGGGCCAACGTCCTGACTTTC. Residues: CASSPPTGQGQKAGANVLTF. This chain links TRBV11-1 with TRBJ2-6; 10 bases are a match to TRBD1. CDR3 length equals 20 residues. The J segment lost 2 bases and the V segment lost 5 bases, leaving 15 bases of the junction unmatched. The V gene's germline CDR1 is SGHAT and CDR2 FQDESV (reference sequence).

The chain employs TRBV2 and TRBJ1-5, with unresolved D. The V end was cut by 6 bases, the J end by 6 bases, with 12 bases between. The germline gives CDR1 SNHLY, CDR2 FYNNEI. The CDR3 consists of 13 residues. CDR3 DNA sequence: TGTGCCAGCAGAGGACGAAGTCTTCAGCCCCAGCATTTT. Its translation is CASRGRSLQPQHF.

This clonotype came up a few times. This chain joins TRBV20-1 and TRBJ1-6, with 7 bases matching TRBD1. Per the germline V gene, CDR1 is DFQATT and CDR2 is SNEGSKA (reference sequence). CDR3 length: 11 amino acids. The CDR3 reads CSWDSNSPLHF. CDR3 sequence (DNA): TGCAGCTGGGACAGTAATTCACCCCTCCACTTT.